These 25 T cell receptor beta chains came from one sample sequenced in a study of shared clonotypes between healthy human individuals. Method: immunoSEQ multiplex PCR; TCRdb's copy keeps in-frame clones and lacks some. The profile shows nearly 1 million clones, approximately 80% of them singletons. The sample was memory CD4+ T cells sorted from blood. Subset given: CD45RA-negative fraction. The receptors come from a young man in good health.

The chain combines TRBV4-3 with TRBJ2-5; D is perhaps TRBD2 (5 bases). Trimming pared 1 base from V and 5 bases from J, leaving 14 bases between. Germline V gene lookup returns CDR1 LGHNA and CDR2 YSLEER. This CDR3 spans 15 amino acids. The CDR3, as DNA: TGCGCCAGCAGCCAAGGGTCCCTAGCCCCCGAGACCCAGTACTTC. Its protein is CASSQGSLAPETQYF.

The table lists this clone with a count of one. This rearrangement joins TRBV2 to TRBJ1-2; D is possibly TRBD1 (6 bases). The ends were cut back, 5 bases at V and 3 bases at J, with 10 bases in the middle. CDR3 length: 13 amino acids. Germline assignment: CDR1 SNHLY and CDR2 FYNNEI. The CDR3 reads CASSRGADYGYTF. CDR3 nucleotide sequence: TGTGCCAGCAGTCGGGGGGCTGACTATGGCTACACCTTC.

The rearrangement links TRBV7-8 to TRBJ2-7; TRBD1 matches 8 bases. J gave up 2 bases and V 6 bases, and 6 bases lay outside the gene matches. The CDR3 spans 14 residues. Germline CDR1 reads SGHVS; CDR2 reads FQNEAQ. This CDR3 reads CASSTGTGPYEQYF. In DNA, the CDR3 is TGTGCCAGCAGTACGGGGACAGGACCCTACGAGCAGTACTTC.

The V call is TRBV5-6, the J call TRBJ2-2; 11 nucleotides align to TRBD1. CDR1 is SGHDT and CDR2 is YYEEEE in the germline V gene. This CDR3 has 16 amino acids. Trimming took 1 base from V and 7 from J; bases not matched to a gene: 6. The CDR3 here is CASSLLSGQGVGELFF. CDR3 in DNA: TGTGCCAGCAGCTTGCTGTCGGGACAGGGGGTCGGGGAGCTGTTTTTT.

J is TRBJ2-3 and V is TRBV5-1; 8 positions agree with TRBD1. This CDR3 region has 15 residues. Germline V gene data show CDR1 as SGHRS and CDR2 as YFSETQ. V was pared by 2 bases and J by 0 bases, with 2 bases of the junction left unmatched. CDR3: CASSFTGGSTDTQYF. CDR3 bases: TGCGCCAGCAGCTTTACAGGGGGTAGCACAGATACGCAGTATTTT.

This sequence joins TRBV7-8 and TRBJ2-2; no clear D. CDR1 SGHVS and CDR2 FQNEAQ come from the germline V gene. This CDR3 comprises 16 residues. V was pared by 1 base and J by 2 bases, with 11 bases between. The CDR3 DNA reads as TGTGCCAGCAGCTTAGGTGTCTTCTTCAACACCGGGGAGCTGTTTTTT. This gives the protein CASSLGVFFNTGELFF.

This clone was seen a few times. The chain couples TRBV11-1 to TRBJ2-3, with D unresolved. Trimming removed 4 bases at V and 1 base at J, with 12 bases between. CDR1 SGHAT and CDR2 FQDESV come from the germline V gene (reference sequence). This CDR3 region has 15 residues. The CDR3 coding sequence is TGTGCCAGCAGCTCAGACGTGGGCGGCACAGATACGCAGTATTTT. The encoded protein is CASSSDVGGTDTQYF.

This clone showed up just a few times. CDR3 sequence: CASSLDAGAYTF. CDR3 nucleotides: TGTGCCAGCAGCTTAGATGCAGGGGCATACACCTTC. V gene TRBV7-9 combines with J gene TRBJ1-2, with a possible D match to TRBD1 (6 bases). This CDR3 has 12 amino acids. Germline V gene data show CDR1 as SEHNR and CDR2 as FQNEAQ (reference sequence). The V end lost 1 base, the J end lost 11 bases, and 11 bases lay between the germline ends.

The chain couples TRBV19 to TRBJ1-3; D is perhaps TRBD1 (5 bases). Germline loops: CDR1 LNHDA, CDR2 SQIVND (reference sequence). Trimming removed 4 bases at V and 8 bases at J, with 12 bases between. The CDR3 has 13 amino acids. The CDR3 here is CASSTTPGDTIYF. Here the CDR3 DNA reads TGTGCCAGTAGTACCACACCGGGGGACACCATATATTTT. The full variable domain, completed using reference TRBV19 and TRBJ1-3, is DGGITQSPKYLFRKEGQNVTLSCEQNLNHDAMYWYRQDPGQGLRLIYYSQIVNDFQKGDIAEGYSVSREKKESFPLTVTSAQKNPTAFYLCASSTTPGDTIYFGEGSWLTVV.

The chain joins TRBV10-3 to TRBJ1-1; D is unclear. The CDR3 has 13 residues. V was shortened by 7 bases and J by 0 bases, with 9 bases between the two germline ends. The germline V gene encodes CDR1 ENHRY and CDR2 SYGVKD. CDR3 sequence: CAINSGMNTEAFF. The CDR3 bases are TGTGCCATCAATAGTGGCATGAACACTGAAGCTTTCTTT.

V is TRBV5-1 and J is TRBJ2-7; the D is unclear. Germline V lookup: CDR1 SGHRS, CDR2 YFSETQ. CDR3 length equals 14 residues. The V gene lost 0 bases and the J gene lost 3 bases, with 10 bases spanning the gap. CDR3 loop: CASSLGNRFYEQYF. CDR3 in DNA: TGCGCCAGCAGCTTGGGGAATAGGTTCTACGAGCAGTACTTC.

The rearrangement joins TRBV6-1 to TRBJ1-5; TRBD1 is a possible D gene (6 bases). V lost 7 bases and J lost 2, with 15 bases in between. Per germline, CDR1 MNHNS and CDR2 SASEGT. The CDR3 consists of 15 residues. The CDR3 spells CASIHREGGNQPQHF. The DNA of the CDR3 is TGTGCCAGCATCCACAGGGAGGGCGGCAATCAGCCCCAGCATTTT.

Notes on this clone: One base away lies a much larger clone, so this may be a sequencing read error. The sample has other DNA sequences that encode this CDR3 too. The chain combines TRBV5-4 with TRBJ1-1; possible D gene TRBD1, 5 bases. This CDR3 is built from 13 residues. Trimming took 4 bases from V and 1 from J, leaving 8 bases between them. CDR1 and CDR2 from the germline V gene are SGHNT and YYREEE (reference sequence). This chain's CDR3 is CASSADRNTEAFF. CDR3 in DNA: TGTGCCAGCAGCGCAGACAGGAACACTGAAGCTTTCTTT. Using reference TRBV5-4 and TRBJ1-1 for the parts outside the CDR3, the full variable domain is ETGVTQSPTHLIKTRGQQVTLRCSSQSGHNTVSWYQQALGQGPQFIFQYYREEENGRGNFPPRFSGLQFPNYSSELNVNALELDDSALYLCASSADRNTEAFFGQGTRLTVV.

The rearrangement links TRBV14 to TRBJ1-5; the match to TRBD1 covers 8 bases. V gave up 4 bases and J gave up 3 bases; unmatched junction bases: 8. Germline values: CDR1 SGHDN, CDR2 FVKESK. The CDR3 has 16 amino acids. CDR3 in amino acids: CASSRNLGQDNQPQHF. The CDR3 nucleotides read TGTGCCAGCAGCCGAAACCTGGGACAGGACAATCAGCCCCAGCATTTT.

This chain connects TRBV5-4 to TRBJ1-6; D gene unclear. This CDR3 is 17 amino acids long. Germline V gene data show CDR1 as SGHNT and CDR2 as YYREEE (reference sequence). Trimming cost V 0 bases and J 0 bases, with 10 bases left between them. CDR3 bases: TGTGCCAGCAGCTTGGGACGGTGGAGCTCCTATAATTCACCCCTCCACTTT. Its protein is CASSLGRWSSYNSPLHF.

The rearrangement joins TRBV7-2 to TRBJ2-5; D might be TRBD1 (5 bases). Trimming cost V 6 bases and J 4 bases, with 12 bases left between them. CDR1 SGHTA and CDR2 FQGNSA come from the germline V gene. This CDR3 contains 13 residues. The CDR3 sequence: CASSPGASETQYF. In DNA form, the CDR3 reads TGTGCCAGCAGTCCTGGGGCATCAGAGACCCAGTACTTC.

In this sample, this clone turned up a few times. The chain couples TRBV18 to TRBJ2-1; maybe TRBD2 (5 bases). In germline, CDR1 is KGHSH, CDR2 LQKENI. The V and J ends lost 1 base and 7 bases respectively, with 14 bases between them. CDR3 length equals 15 residues. This chain's CDR3 is CASSPQSSRQNEQFF. The CDR3 DNA reads as TGTGCCAGCTCACCACAGTCTAGCCGGCAAAATGAGCAGTTCTTC.

DNA of the CDR3: TGTGCCAGCAGCCCGGGGGGACTAGGACTGAATGAGCAGTTCTTC. Translated: CASSPGGLGLNEQFF. V and J are TRBV7-2 and TRBJ2-1; the match to TRBD2 covers 8 bases. This CDR3 has 15 amino acids. In germline, CDR1 is SGHTA, CDR2 FQGNSA. Trimming at V came to 5 bases and at J to 7 bases, leaving 10 bases not matched to a gene.

V gene TRBV5-1 combines with J gene TRBJ2-7; TRBD2 agrees at 16 bases. The CDR3 has 14 amino acids. After removal of 5 bases from V and 11 bases from J, the junction contained 7 bases not matched to a gene. CDR1 and CDR2 (germline): SGHRS, YFSETQ. CDR3 nucleotides: TGCGCCAGCAGTTCCGGGACTAGCGGGAGGGAGGAGTACTTC. Translating it yields CASSSGTSGREEYF.

The sample holds a few counts of this clone. The rearrangement joins TRBV18 to TRBJ1-1; TRBD1 is a possible D gene (5 bases). CDR1 KGHSH and CDR2 LQKENI come from the germline V gene. The V end was cut by 2 bases, the J end by 0 bases, with 7 bases between. The CDR3 runs 14 residues. The CDR3 here is CASSPVTVNTEAFF. DNA of the CDR3: TGTGCCAGCTCACCAGTGACAGTGAACACTGAAGCTTTCTTT.

V is TRBV5-1 and J is TRBJ2-5; TRBD2 matches 10 bases. The V segment lost 2 bases and the J segment 5 bases; nucleotides outside the gene matches: 6. The CDR3 covers 15 residues. Germline-derived CDR1 and CDR2 are SGHRS and YFSETQ. The CDR3 DNA reads TGCGCCAGCAGCTTAAGCGGGGGGGCTGAGGAGACCCAGTACTTC. Its protein product is CASSLSGGAEETQYF.

This chain connects TRBV4-1 to TRBJ1-1; D remains unclear. Trimming shortened V by 3 bases and J by 0 bases, and 17 bases separated the two germline ends. The germline gives CDR1 MGHRA, CDR2 YSYEKL. There are 17 residues in the CDR3. The CDR3 nucleotides are TGCGCCAGCAGCCAGGATGGAGGCGGAACCATGAACACTGAAGCTTTCTTT. Translating gives CASSQDGGGTMNTEAFF.

The rearrangement uses TRBV7-6 and TRBJ1-1; no firm D call. Looked up from germline, CDR1 is SGHVS and CDR2 is FNYEAQ. CDR3 length: 14 amino acids. V gave up 2 bases and J gave up 1 base, with 8 bases separating them. The DNA of the CDR3 is TGTGCCAGCAGCTTACTCTCACAGAACACTGAAGCTTTCTTT. It translates to CASSLLSQNTEAFF.

The chain is built from TRBV18 and TRBJ2-7; possibly TRBD2 for D (5 bases). This CDR3 is built from 16 residues. Per the germline V gene, CDR1 is KGHSH and CDR2 is LQKENI. V dropped 1 base and J dropped 3 bases, with 16 bases sitting between them. The CDR3 here is CASSPLQIARGYEQYF. CDR3 in DNA: TGTGCCAGCTCACCACTTCAAATCGCCCGGGGCTACGAGCAGTACTTC.

This chain joins TRBV6-5 and TRBJ2-1, with TRBD1 matching 7 bases. The V and J ends lost 5 bases and 5 bases, in that order; junction bases with no gene match: 9. Per the germline V gene, CDR1 is MNHEY and CDR2 is SVGAGI. The CDR3 extends over 15 amino acids. CDR3 nucleotides: TGTGCCAGCAGTAAAGGACAGGTAGCCAACAATGAGCAGTTCTTC. This encodes CASSKGQVANNEQFF.